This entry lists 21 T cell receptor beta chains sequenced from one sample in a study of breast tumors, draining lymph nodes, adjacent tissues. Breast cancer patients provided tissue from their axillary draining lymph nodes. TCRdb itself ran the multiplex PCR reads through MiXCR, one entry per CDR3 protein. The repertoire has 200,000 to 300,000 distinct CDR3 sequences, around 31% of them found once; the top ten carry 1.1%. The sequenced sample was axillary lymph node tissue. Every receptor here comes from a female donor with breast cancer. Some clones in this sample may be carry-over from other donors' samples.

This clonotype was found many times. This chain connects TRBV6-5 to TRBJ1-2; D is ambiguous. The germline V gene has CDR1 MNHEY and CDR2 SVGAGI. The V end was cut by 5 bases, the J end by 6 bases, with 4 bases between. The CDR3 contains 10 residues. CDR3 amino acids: CASSRNGYTF. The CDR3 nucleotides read TGTGCCAGCAGTCGAAATGGCTACACCTTC.

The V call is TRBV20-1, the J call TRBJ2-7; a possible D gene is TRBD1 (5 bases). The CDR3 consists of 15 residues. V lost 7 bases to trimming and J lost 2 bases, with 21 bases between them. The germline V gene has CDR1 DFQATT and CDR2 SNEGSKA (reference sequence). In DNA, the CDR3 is TGCAGTGGGGGAATTTCCAGGGCTACGACCTACGAGCAGTACTTC. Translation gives CSGGISRATTYEQYF.

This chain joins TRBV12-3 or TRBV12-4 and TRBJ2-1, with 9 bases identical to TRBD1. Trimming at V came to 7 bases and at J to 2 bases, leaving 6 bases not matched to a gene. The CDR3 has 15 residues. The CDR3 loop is CASNPDRGTYNEQFF. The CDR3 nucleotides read TGTGCCAGCAACCCAGACAGGGGGACCTACAATGAGCAGTTCTTC.

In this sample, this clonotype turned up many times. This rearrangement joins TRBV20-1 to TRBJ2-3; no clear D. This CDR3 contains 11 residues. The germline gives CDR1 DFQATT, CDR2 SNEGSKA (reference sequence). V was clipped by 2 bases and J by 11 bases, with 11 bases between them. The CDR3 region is CSARIYPQQYF. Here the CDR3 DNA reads TGCAGTGCTAGAATCTACCCCCAGCAGTATTTT.

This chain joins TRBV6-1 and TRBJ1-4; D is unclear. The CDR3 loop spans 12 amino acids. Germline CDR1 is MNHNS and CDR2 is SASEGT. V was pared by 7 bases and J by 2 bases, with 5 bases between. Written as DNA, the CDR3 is TGTGCCAGCAAGAGCACTAATGAAAAACTGTTTTTT. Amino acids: CASKSTNEKLFF.

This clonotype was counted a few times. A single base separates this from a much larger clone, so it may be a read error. The CDR3 loop is CSAIRSGANALTF. CDR3 DNA sequence: TGCAGTGCTATCCGATCTGGGGCCAACGCCCTGACTTTC. This sequence joins TRBV20-1 and TRBJ2-6, with TRBD1 as a possible D gene (5 bases). The V gene's germline CDR1 is DFQATT and CDR2 SNEGSKA (reference sequence). CDR3 length: 13 residues.

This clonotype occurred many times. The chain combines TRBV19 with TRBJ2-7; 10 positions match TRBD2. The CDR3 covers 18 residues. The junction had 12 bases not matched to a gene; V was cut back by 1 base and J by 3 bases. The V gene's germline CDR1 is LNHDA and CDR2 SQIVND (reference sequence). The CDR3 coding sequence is TGTGCCAGTAGTATAGTGCATAGGGCTAGCGGGAGTATCTACGAGCAGTACTTC. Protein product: CASSIVHRASGSIYEQYF.

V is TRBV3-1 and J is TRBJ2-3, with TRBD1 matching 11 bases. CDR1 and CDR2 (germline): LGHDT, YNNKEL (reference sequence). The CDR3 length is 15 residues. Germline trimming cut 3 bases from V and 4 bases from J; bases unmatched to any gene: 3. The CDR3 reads CASSQVDRGPDTQYF. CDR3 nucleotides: TGTGCCAGCAGCCAGGTGGACAGGGGGCCAGATACGCAGTATTTT.

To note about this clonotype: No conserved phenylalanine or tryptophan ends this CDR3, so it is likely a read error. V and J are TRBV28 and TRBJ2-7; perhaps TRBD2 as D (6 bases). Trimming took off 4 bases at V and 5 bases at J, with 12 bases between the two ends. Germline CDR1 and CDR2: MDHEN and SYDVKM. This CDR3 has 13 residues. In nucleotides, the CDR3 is TGTGCCAGCAGTTCCAGGAGGGTCCACGAGCAGTACCTC. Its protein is CASSSRRVHEQYL.

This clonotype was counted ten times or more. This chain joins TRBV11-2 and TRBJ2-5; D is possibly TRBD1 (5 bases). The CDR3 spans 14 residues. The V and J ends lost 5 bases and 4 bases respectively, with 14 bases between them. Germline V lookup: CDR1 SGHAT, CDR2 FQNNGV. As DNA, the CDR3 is TGTGCCAGCAGCCATGGGTGGGGCATAGAGACCCAGTACTTC. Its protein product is CASSHGWGIETQYF.

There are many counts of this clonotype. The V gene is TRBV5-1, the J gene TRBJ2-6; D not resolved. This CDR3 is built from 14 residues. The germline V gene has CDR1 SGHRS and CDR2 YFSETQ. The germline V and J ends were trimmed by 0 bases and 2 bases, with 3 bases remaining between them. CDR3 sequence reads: CASSLEAGANVLTF. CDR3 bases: TGCGCCAGCAGCTTGGAGGCTGGGGCCAACGTCCTGACTTTC.

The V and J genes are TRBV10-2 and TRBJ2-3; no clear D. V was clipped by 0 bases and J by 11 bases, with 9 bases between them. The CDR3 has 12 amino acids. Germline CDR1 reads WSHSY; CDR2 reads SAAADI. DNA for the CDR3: TGCGCCAGCAGTGAGTCCGTTAATGAGCAGTATTTT. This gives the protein CASSESVNEQYF.

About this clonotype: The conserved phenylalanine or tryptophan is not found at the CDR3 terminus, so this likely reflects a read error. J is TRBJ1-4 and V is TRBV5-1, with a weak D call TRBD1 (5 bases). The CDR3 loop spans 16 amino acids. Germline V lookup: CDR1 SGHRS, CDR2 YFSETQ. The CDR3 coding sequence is TGCGCCAGCAGCTCCCTGGCGTTTGGGGGTAATGAAAGACTGTTTTTG. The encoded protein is CASSSLAFGGNERLFL.

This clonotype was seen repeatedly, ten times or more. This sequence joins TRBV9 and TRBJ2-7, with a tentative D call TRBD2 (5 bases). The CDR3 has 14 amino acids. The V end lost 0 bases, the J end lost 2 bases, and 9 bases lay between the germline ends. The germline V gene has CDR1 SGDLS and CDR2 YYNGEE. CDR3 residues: CASSVEFSAYEQYF. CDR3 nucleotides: TGTGCCAGCAGCGTAGAGTTTAGCGCCTACGAGCAGTACTTC.

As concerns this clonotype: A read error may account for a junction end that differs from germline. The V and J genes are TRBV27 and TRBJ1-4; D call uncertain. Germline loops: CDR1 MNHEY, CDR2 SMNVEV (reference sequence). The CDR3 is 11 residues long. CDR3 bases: TGTGCCAGCAGCGAGAATGAAAAAGTGTTTTTT. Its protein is CASSENEKVFF. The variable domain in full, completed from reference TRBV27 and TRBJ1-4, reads EAQVTQNPRYLITVTGKKLTVTCSQNMNHEYMSWYRQDPGLGLRQIYYSMNVEVTDKGDVPEGYKVSRKEKRNFPLILESPSPNQTSLYFCASSENEKVFFGSGTQLSVL.

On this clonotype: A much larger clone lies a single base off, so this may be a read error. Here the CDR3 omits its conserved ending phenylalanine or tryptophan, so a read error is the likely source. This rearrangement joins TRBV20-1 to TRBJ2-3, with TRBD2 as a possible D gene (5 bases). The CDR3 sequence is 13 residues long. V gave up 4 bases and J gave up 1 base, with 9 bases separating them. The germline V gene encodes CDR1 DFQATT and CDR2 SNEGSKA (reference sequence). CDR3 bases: TGCAGTGCTATTCGGCGGGGCACAGATACGCAGTATCTT. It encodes CSAIRRGTDTQYL.

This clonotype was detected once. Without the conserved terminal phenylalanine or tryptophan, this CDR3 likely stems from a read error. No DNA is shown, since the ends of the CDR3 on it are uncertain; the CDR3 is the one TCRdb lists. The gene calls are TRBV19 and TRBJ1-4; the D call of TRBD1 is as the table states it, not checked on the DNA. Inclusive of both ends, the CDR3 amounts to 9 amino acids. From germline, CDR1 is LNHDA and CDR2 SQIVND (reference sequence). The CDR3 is CASRTGTGL.

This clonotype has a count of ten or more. CDR3: CSVDREGWETQYF. The CDR3, as DNA: TGCAGCGTTGATAGGGAGGGCTGGGAGACCCAGTACTTC. The chain is built from TRBV29-1 and TRBJ2-5; 7 bases align to TRBD2. Unmatched junction bases numbered 6, after V lost 3 bases and J lost 5 bases. This CDR3 has 13 amino acids. CDR1 is SQVTM, CDR2 ANQGSEA, per germline.

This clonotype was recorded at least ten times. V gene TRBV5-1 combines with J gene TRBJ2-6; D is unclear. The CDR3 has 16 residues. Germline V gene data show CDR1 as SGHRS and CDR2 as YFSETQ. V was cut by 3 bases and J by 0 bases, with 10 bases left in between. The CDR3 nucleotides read TGCGCCAGCAGCTCCCTTGTGTTCTCTGGGGCCAACGTCCTGACTTTC. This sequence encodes CASSSLVFSGANVLTF.

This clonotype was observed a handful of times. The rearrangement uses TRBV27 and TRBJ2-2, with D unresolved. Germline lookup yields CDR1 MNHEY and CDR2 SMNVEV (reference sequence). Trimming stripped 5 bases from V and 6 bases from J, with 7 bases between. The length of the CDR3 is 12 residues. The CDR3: CASSRSPGELFF. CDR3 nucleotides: TGTGCCAGCAGTCGCTCCCCCGGGGAGCTGTTTTTT.

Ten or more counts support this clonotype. CDR3 loop: CASSGYDSGGTGELFF. As DNA, the CDR3 is TGCGCCAGCAGTGGCTATGACAGCGGAGGGACCGGGGAGCTGTTTTTT. The V gene is TRBV10-1, the J gene TRBJ2-2; D may be TRBD2 (6 bases). V lost 4 bases and J 5 bases, leaving 17 bases between the germline ends. CDR3 length: 16 amino acids. Germline assignment: CDR1 WNHNN and CDR2 SYGVQD (reference sequence).